The 26 T cell receptor beta chains listed next were all sequenced from one sample in a study of blood T cell repertoires in COVID-19. Only in-frame clones appear in the TCRdb table, and some are missing; sequencing was by immunoSEQ multiplex PCR. The sample shows roughly 200,000 clones, 65% to 85% of them seen only once. The specimen sequenced was peripheral blood. Receptors were obtained from a man aged 50 to 59 with active or convalescent COVID-19.

The V gene is TRBV6-6, the J gene TRBJ2-7; TRBD1 agrees at 7 bases. The ends lost 7 bases at V and 5 bases at J; junction bases unmatched: 5. The CDR3 runs 12 residues. The germline V gene encodes CDR1 MNHNY and CDR2 SVGAGI (reference sequence). CDR3 nucleotide sequence: TGTGCCAGCAATAGACAGGGACACGAGCAGTACTTC. Translating gives CASNRQGHEQYF.

The DNA for the CDR3 is TGTGCCAGCAGCTTCTTCCCGGGACTAGCGGGGGGTATCACAGATACGCAGTATTTT. It translates to CASSFFPGLAGGITDTQYF. V gene TRBV7-9 combines with J gene TRBJ2-3; 15 positions match TRBD2. CDR1 and CDR2 from the germline V gene are SEHNR and FQNEAQ (reference sequence). J gave up 2 bases and V 3 bases, and 9 bases lay outside the gene matches. The CDR3 runs 19 residues.

The chain uses TRBV30 and TRBJ1-5; D is unresolved. The CDR3 is 14 amino acids. V lost 5 bases and J 11 bases, leaving 22 bases between the germline ends. Germline lookup yields CDR1 GTSNPN and CDR2 SVGIG (reference sequence). CDR3 in amino acids: CAWDREAGTGTQHF. CDR3 nucleotide sequence: TGTGCCTGGGATAGGGAGGCGGGAACGGGAACCCAGCATTTT.

This chain connects TRBV5-1 to TRBJ2-5, with TRBD2 matching over 12 bases. Losses at the gene ends were 3 bases for V and 4 bases for J; bases not matched to a gene: 4. CDR3 length: 15 residues. CDR1 is SGHRS, CDR2 YFSETQ, per germline. CDR3 DNA sequence: TGCGCCAGCAGCTCTAGCGGGGGGGATGGAGAGACCCAGTACTTC. This gives the protein CASSSSGGDGETQYF. The whole variable domain, remainder taken from reference TRBV5-1 and TRBJ2-5, is KAGVTQTPRYLIKTRGQQVTLSCSPISGHRSVSWYQQTPGQGLQFLFEYFSETQRNKGNFPGRFSGRQFSNSRSEMNVSTLELGDSALYLCASSSSGGDGETQYFGPGTRLLVL.

The genes are TRBV10-2 and TRBJ1-5; 7 nucleotides match TRBD1. Per the germline V gene, CDR1 is WSHSY and CDR2 is SAAADI. V dropped 2 bases and J dropped 1; count of bases not matched to a gene: 14. The CDR3 has 19 amino acids. CDR3 sequence (DNA): TGCGCCAGCAGTGAGGAAAAAGGGGGCAGGGGAGGCAGCAATCAGCCCCAGCATTTT. Its translation: CASSEEKGGRGGSNQPQHF.

The chain employs TRBV4-2 and TRBJ1-3; 8 nucleotides agree with TRBD1. CDR3 length equals 16 residues. Losses at the gene ends were 1 base for V and 4 bases for J; bases not matched to a gene: 6. Germline V gene data show CDR1 as LGHNA and CDR2 as YNFKEQ. CDR3 sequence reads: CASSQVQGAGGNTIYF. The CDR3 DNA sequence: TGTGCCAGCAGCCAAGTTCAGGGGGCGGGAGGAAACACCATATATTTT.

This chain joins TRBV9 and TRBJ1-1; D gene ambiguous. CDR1 and CDR2 from the germline V gene are SGDLS and YYNGEE. The CDR3 totals 14 residues. V was cut by 6 bases and J by 1 base, with 13 bases left in between. CDR3 sequence: CASTPSGGNTEAFF. The CDR3 DNA reads TGTGCCAGCACCCCTTCGGGAGGGAACACTGAAGCTTTCTTT.

The gene calls are TRBV7-2 and TRBJ2-7, with D hard to call. V lost 0 bases, J lost 0 bases, and 12 bases lay in between. This CDR3 spans 16 amino acids. Germline V lookup: CDR1 SGHTA, CDR2 FQGNSA. The CDR3 DNA sequence: TGTGCCAGCAGCTTAGCGATGGCCACCCCCTCCTACGAGCAGTACTTC. Encoded protein: CASSLAMATPSYEQYF.

This chain links TRBV19 with TRBJ2-7; perhaps TRBD2 as D (7 bases). CDR1 LNHDA and CDR2 SQIVND come from the germline V gene (reference sequence). The CDR3 runs to 13 residues. Trimming took off 5 bases at V and 6 bases at J, with 14 bases between the two ends. In DNA form, the CDR3 reads TGTGCCAGTAGTCCGGGGGGCTTCGGCGAGCAGTACTTC. It codes for CASSPGGFGEQYF.

The rearrangement joins TRBV30 to TRBJ2-3; 8 nucleotides match TRBD2. V was clipped by 4 bases and J by 4 bases; unmatched bases: 7. Germline V gene lookup returns CDR1 GTSNPN and CDR2 SVGIG (reference sequence). The CDR3 is made up of 14 amino acids. CDR3 amino acids: CAWTQTGGADTQYF. The CDR3 DNA follows: TGTGCCTGGACCCAAACCGGGGGGGCAGATACGCAGTATTTT.

The rearrangement links TRBV18 to TRBJ1-2; TRBD1 matches 8 bases. CDR3 size: 14 residues. With 2 bases clipped from V and 5 bases from J, the junction kept 4 bases outside the gene matches. Germline V gene data show CDR1 as KGHSH and CDR2 as LQKENI. The CDR3 loop reads CASSPLDREYGYTF. Written as DNA, the CDR3 is TGTGCCAGCTCACCATTGGACAGGGAATATGGCTACACCTTC.

CDR3 residues: CASSSIAGGPNTEAFF. CDR3 nucleotide sequence: TGTGCCAGCAGCTCGATCGCGGGGGGGCCAAACACTGAAGCTTTCTTT. The V gene is TRBV5-4, the J gene TRBJ1-1; D is possibly TRBD1 (6 bases). This CDR3 has 16 amino acids. V shed 3 bases and J shed 2 bases, with 17 bases lying between them. The germline V gene has CDR1 SGHNT and CDR2 YYREEE (reference sequence).

The J gene is TRBJ2-1, the V gene TRBV18, with TRBD2 as a possible D gene (5 bases). CDR1 is KGHSH, CDR2 LQKENI, per germline. The germline V and J ends were trimmed by 4 bases and 2 bases, with 9 bases remaining between them. This CDR3 has 14 residues. CDR3: CASSLSTTYNEQFF. The DNA for the CDR3 is TGTGCCAGCTCACTATCGACTACCTACAATGAGCAGTTCTTC.

This sequence joins TRBV6-5 and TRBJ1-5, with D uncertain. The CDR3 is 13 amino acids. V was pared by 7 bases and J by 4 bases, with 11 bases between. The germline V gene encodes CDR1 MNHEY and CDR2 SVGAGI. In DNA form, the CDR3 reads TGTGCCAGCAACCAGGCTCCAAATCAGCCCCAGCATTTT. Its protein is CASNQAPNQPQHF.

This rearrangement joins TRBV5-1 to TRBJ1-1, with TRBD1 matching 7 bases. This CDR3 is built from 13 residues. After removal of 1 base from V and 5 bases from J, the junction contained 2 bases not matched to a gene. Germline lookup yields CDR1 SGHRS and CDR2 YFSETQ. CDR3 region: CASSLIQGTEAFF. The CDR3 DNA reads TGCGCCAGCAGCTTGATACAGGGGACTGAAGCTTTCTTT.

The chain has TRBV6-1 and TRBJ2-7; maybe TRBD2 (6 bases). V shed 3 bases and J shed 5 bases, with 14 bases lying between them. Germline CDR1 reads MNHNS; CDR2 reads SASEGT. The CDR3 is 14 amino acids. The CDR3 nucleotides read TGTGCCAGCAGTGAGGGGGGATGGGTGCACGAGCAGTACTTC. As protein: CASSEGGWVHEQYF.

V usage is TRBV29-1 and J usage is TRBJ2-3; 12 nucleotides line up with TRBD2. Germline lookup yields CDR1 SQVTM and CDR2 ANQGSEA. V lost 3 bases to trimming and J lost 1 base; unmatched junction nucleotides: 14. The CDR3 consists of 19 residues. The CDR3 region is CSVDRGLAGTQRGTDTQYF. Written as DNA, the CDR3 is TGCAGCGTTGACCGAGGACTAGCGGGGACCCAACGTGGCACAGATACGCAGTATTTT.

The table lists this clone with a count of one. The chain uses TRBV19 and TRBJ1-5, with a weak D call TRBD1 (6 bases). Trimming shortened V by 1 base and J by 2 bases, and 9 bases separated the two germline ends. The CDR3 extends over 15 amino acids. Germline V lookup: CDR1 LNHDA, CDR2 SQIVND (reference sequence). CDR3 sequence (DNA): TGTGCCAGTAGTATAGTGGCAGGGGGCAATCAGCCCCAGCATTTT. This translates into CASSIVAGGNQPQHF.

The chain recombines TRBV7-2 with TRBJ1-2; a weak D match, TRBD1 (5 bases). The germline gives CDR1 SGHTA, CDR2 FQGNSA. The CDR3 is made up of 18 amino acids. V was pared by 2 bases and J by 1 base, with 20 bases between. The CDR3 here is CASSLWGGADGNNYGYTF. The DNA for the CDR3 is TGTGCCAGCAGCTTATGGGGCGGGGCAGATGGGAATAACTATGGCTACACCTTC.

This chain connects TRBV19 to TRBJ2-7; weak D call: TRBD2 (5 bases). The CDR3 is made up of 13 amino acids. With 5 bases removed from V and 4 bases from J, the gap between germline ends came to 12 bases. Germline CDR1 is LNHDA and CDR2 is SQIVND (reference sequence). Here the CDR3 DNA reads TGTGCCAGTAGTTGGGAGTTATGGTACGAGCAGTACTTC. It codes for CASSWELWYEQYF.

The chain carries TRBV12-5 and TRBJ2-7; tentatively, D is TRBD1 (6 bases). The CDR3 is 15 residues long. Germline-derived CDR1 and CDR2 are LGHNT and FRNRAP. Trimming removed 3 bases from V and 3 bases from J, with 15 bases in between. In DNA, the CDR3 is TGTGCTAGTGGTTTCCCCACAGGGACCTACTACGAGCAGTACTTC. It is translated as CASGFPTGTYYEQYF.

The CDR3: CASSLRRGNTIYF. CDR3 DNA sequence: TGTGCCAGCAGCCTCCGGCGGGGAAACACCATATATTTT. The chain is built from TRBV5-4 and TRBJ1-3; D gene uncertain. The germline V gene has CDR1 SGHNT and CDR2 YYREEE (reference sequence). This CDR3 comprises 13 residues. The germline V and J ends were trimmed by 4 bases and 4 bases, with 9 bases remaining between them.

This chain links TRBV12-3 or TRBV12-4 with TRBJ2-1; tentatively, D is TRBD1 (5 bases). The CDR3 consists of 13 residues. Trimming took off 6 bases at V and 7 bases at J, with 13 bases between the two ends. CDR3 loop: CASSLRVGNEQFF. DNA for the CDR3: TGTGCCAGCAGCCTCAGGGTTGGAAATGAGCAGTTCTTC.

This clone appeared a single time. V gene TRBV30 combines with J gene TRBJ2-3; TRBD1 is a possible D gene (5 bases). The germline V and J ends were trimmed by 0 bases and 4 bases, with 14 bases remaining between them. There are 15 residues in the CDR3. The germline V gene has CDR1 GTSNPN and CDR2 SVGIG (reference sequence). CDR3 loop: CAWSVDRGRSDTQYF. The CDR3 DNA is TGTGCCTGGAGTGTCGATAGGGGAAGATCAGATACGCAGTATTTT.

The chain uses TRBV5-1 and TRBJ2-2; 10 nucleotides match TRBD2. J lost 4 bases, V lost 3 bases, and 3 bases had no gene match. This CDR3 comprises 15 residues. The germline V gene encodes CDR1 SGHRS and CDR2 YFSETQ. CDR3 DNA: TGCGCCAGCAGCTCCACTAGCGGGGCCACCGGGGAGCTGTTTTTT. This codes for CASSSTSGATGELFF.

This rearrangement joins TRBV2 to TRBJ1-1; D is unclear. Per germline, CDR1 SNHLY and CDR2 FYNNEI. V lost 8 bases to trimming and J lost 5 bases, with 9 bases between them. This CDR3 spans 11 amino acids. In DNA, the CDR3 is TGTGCCAGCTCGTACTCGACTGAAGCTTTCTTT. Translation: CASSYSTEAFF. Using reference TRBV2 and TRBJ1-1 for the parts outside the CDR3, the full variable domain is EPEVTQTPSHQVTQMGQEVILRCVPISNHLYFYWYRQILGQKVEFLVSFYNNEISEKSEIFDDQFSVERPDGSNFTLKIRSTKLEDSAMYFCASSYSTEAFFGQGTRLTVV.